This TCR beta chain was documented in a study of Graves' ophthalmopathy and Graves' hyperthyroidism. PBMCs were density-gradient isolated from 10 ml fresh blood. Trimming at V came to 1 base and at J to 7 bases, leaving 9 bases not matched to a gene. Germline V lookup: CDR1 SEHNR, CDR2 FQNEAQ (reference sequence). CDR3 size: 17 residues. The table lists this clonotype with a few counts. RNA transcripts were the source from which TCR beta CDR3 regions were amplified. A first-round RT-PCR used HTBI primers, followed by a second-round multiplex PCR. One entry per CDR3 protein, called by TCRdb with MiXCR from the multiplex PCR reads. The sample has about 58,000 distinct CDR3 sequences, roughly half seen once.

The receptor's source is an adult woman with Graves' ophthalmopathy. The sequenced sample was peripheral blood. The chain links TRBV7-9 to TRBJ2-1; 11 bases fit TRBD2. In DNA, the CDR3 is TGTGCCAGCAGCTTAGGGGGTGGGACTAGCGGTCGAAATGAGCAGTTCTTC. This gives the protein CASSLGGGTSGRNEQFF.